The 4 T cell receptor beta chains in this list originate from one sample, sequenced in a study of blood T cells in healthy people across ages. It was with a sample-barcoded 5' primer and a J-beta primer mix that a second PCR of about 7 to 12 cycles was run. TCRdb ran MiXCR on the 5' RACE reads and lists one entry per CDR3 protein. The sample yields about 640,000 distinct CDR3 sequences, 58% seen once. Sequencing was done on a sample of blood. These receptors were obtained from a man in his sixties in good health.

V is TRBV12-3 or TRBV12-4 and J is TRBJ2-5, with 11 positions matching TRBD1. Germline trimming cut 4 bases from V and 11 bases from J; bases unmatched to any gene: 15. The CDR3 loop spans 16 amino acids. The CDR3 protein is CASSSEWGTGGHEQYF. The CDR3, as DNA: TGTGCCAGCAGTTCCGAGTGGGGGACAGGGGGGCATGAGCAGTACTTC.

As to this clonotype: The junction and the germline gene differ at one end; a read error may be behind it. The V gene is TRBV18, the J gene TRBJ2-1; possible D gene TRBD1, 6 bases. The germline gives CDR1 KGHSH, CDR2 LQKENI. The CDR3 totals 16 residues. DNA for the CDR3: TGTGCCAGCTCACCGAGTGGGACACATATCTACAATGAGCGGTTCTTC. This translates into CASSPSGTHIYNERFF.

V usage is TRBV20-1 and J usage is TRBJ2-7, with a possible D match to TRBD1 (5 bases). The length of the CDR3 is 13 residues. CDR1 and CDR2 from the germline V gene are DFQATT and SNEGSKA (reference sequence). The V gene lost 6 bases and the J gene lost 0 bases, with 12 bases spanning the gap. This CDR3 reads CSARNRSSYEQYF. In DNA, the CDR3 is TGCAGTGCGAGGAACAGGAGCTCCTACGAGCAGTACTTC.

This chain links TRBV12-3 or TRBV12-4 with TRBJ2-1; the D is unclear. This CDR3 spans 13 amino acids. V lost 7 bases to trimming and J lost 10 bases, with 17 bases between them. CDR3 amino acids: CASNPNRALEQFF. The DNA for the CDR3 is TGTGCCAGCAACCCTAACCGGGCTCTGGAGCAGTTCTTC.